Listed here are 6 T cell receptor beta chains from one sample, sequenced in a study of vaccination effects on CD4 cells after COVID-19. Their cognate antigens are unknown. Using viral peptide pools, the ViraFEST assay grew out antigen-specific CD4+ T cells prior to sequencing. Culture proceeded for more than 8 days, and CD4+ T cells were then isolated. Between March and December 2020, the person had a SARS-CoV-2 infection that PCR confirmed. Sequenced by immunoSEQ multiplex PCR; TCRdb stores in-frame clones only, minus some. The sample carries about 40,000 clones, 73% recorded once. The sequences come from CD4+ T cells from PBMCs cultured with a peptide pool, collected before COVID-19 vaccination. The receptors were gathered from a human donor who had a prior SARS-CoV-2 infection.

The V call is TRBV19, the J call TRBJ1-5; no reliable D call. The CDR3 covers 13 residues. CDR1 is LNHDA, CDR2 SQIVND, per germline (reference sequence). V lost 7 bases, J lost 4 bases, and 11 bases lay in between. The CDR3 DNA sequence: TGTGCCAGTACCATGTCCCTAAATCAGCCCCAGCATTTT. Protein sequence: CASTMSLNQPQHF. Full variable domain (remainder filled in from reference TRBV19 and TRBJ1-5): DGGITQSPKYLFRKEGQNVTLSCEQNLNHDAMYWYRQDPGQGLRLIYYSQIVNDFQKGDIAEGYSVSREKKESFPLTVTSAQKNPTAFYLCASTMSLNQPQHFGDGTRLSIL.

This chain uses TRBV29-1 with TRBJ2-5; D not certain. CDR1 SQVTM and CDR2 ANQGSEA come from the germline V gene. Trimming took off 6 bases at V and 1 base at J, with 9 bases between the two ends. The CDR3 has 12 residues. DNA for the CDR3: TGCAGCGTGGTGGGTGTCCAAGAGACCCAGTACTTC. Protein: CSVVGVQETQYF.

This clone was picked up one time. The CDR3 DNA sequence: TGCGCCAGCAGCTTGGCCGGACAGGCCGGCTACAACACTGAAGCTTTCTTT. Amino acids: CASSLAGQAGYNTEAFF. The J gene is TRBJ1-1, the V gene TRBV5-1; 7 positions agree with TRBD1. The CDR3 has 17 amino acids. Germline trimming cut 0 bases from V and 2 bases from J; bases unmatched to any gene: 10. Germline loops: CDR1 SGHRS, CDR2 YFSETQ.

The gene calls are TRBV3-1 (or the pseudogene TRBV3-2) and TRBJ2-7, with D perhaps being TRBD1 or TRBD2 (6 bases each). Germline V gives CDR1 LGHDT, CDR2 YNNKEL (reference sequence). Trimming left V 7 bases short and J 4 bases short, with 17 bases between. This CDR3 contains 14 residues. The CDR3 DNA sequence: TGTGCCAGCACCTCGGAGGAGGGGGTATACGAGCAGTACTTC. This sequence encodes CASTSEEGVYEQYF.

This rearrangement joins TRBV6-4 to TRBJ2-5, with 14 bases fitting TRBD2. CDR3 length: 16 residues. Germline-derived CDR1 and CDR2 are MRHNA and SNTAGT. V lost 2 bases and J lost 5; bases outside the gene matches: 4. CDR3: CASSDGTSGRGETQYF. The CDR3 DNA sequence: TGTGCCAGCAGTGACGGGACTAGCGGGAGAGGGGAGACCCAGTACTTC.

The rearrangement joins TRBV18 to TRBJ2-3; D ambiguous. V was clipped by 6 bases and J by 5 bases, with 18 bases between them. Germline V CDR1 and CDR2: KGHSH, LQKENI. The CDR3 contains 15 residues. CDR3 DNA: TGTGCCAGCTCGCCGCCGGGCCCCCAGAAAGATACGCAGTATTTT. Amino acid sequence: CASSPPGPQKDTQYF.